Listed here is a single T cell receptor beta chain. This clonotype was found many times. The target of this receptor is not known. No much larger clonotype is one base removed from it; base qualities were not supplied. This record comes from a study of T cells after yellow fever vaccination (dated by TCRdb to the late 2010s). In terms of the full investigation: The SMART-Seq v4 Ultra Low Input RNA kit was used to prepare libraries from fractions with low cell numbers. To follow T-cell clones before and after primary and booster YFV17D yellow fever vaccination, bulk TCR alpha and beta repertoires were sequenced over time. Two healthy male donors, one aged 18 to 29 and one aged 30 to 39 years, were included in the cohort. Bulk PBMC replicates and cell subsets were isolated from blood drawn at multiple timepoints before and after both primary and secondary immunization.

V and J lose 4 bases and 3 bases, and a span of 8 bases separates them. The CDR3 goes from the cysteine to the phenylalanine over 13 residues. Just the 39-base CDR3 DNA is kept, in frame starting at base 1. CDR1 SGHRS and CDR2 YFSETQ were looked up in the germline V gene. The full study reports these points: Because abundant contaminating clonotypes from the bulk population could be contained in FACS-sorted repertoires, computational filtering was required. Only two donors were included in the study, so the extent to which the findings can be generalized is limited. A small share of clonotypes occurred in both CD4 and CD8 compartments, likely arising from convergent recombination. The secondary T-cell response was found to be weaker but faster than the primary response, with a peak reached on day 5 rather than on day 15. Most clones expanded after primary vaccination were re-detected after the booster (about 95% of CD4 and 88% of CD8), suggesting broad memory maintenance.

TCR cDNA was made using 5'RACE template switching, a step that added a universal primer site and unique molecular identifiers. Priming of cDNA synthesis was performed from both the TCR alpha and TCR beta constant segments. Two PCR steps were used to amplify libraries, with sample barcodes and sequencing adapters being added in the second step. Sequencing of libraries was performed on Illumina HiSeq 2500 (2x100 bp) or NovaSeq (2x150 bp). As for the authors' bioinformatics: MIGEC handled demultiplexing of reads and collapsing into UMI consensus sequences, while MiXCR performed V(D)J alignment. Vaccine-responding clonotypes were defined with edgeR using replicate PBMC samples, requiring FDR below 0.01 and a log2 fold change above 5 up to day 15. CD4 or CD8 identity was assigned to each bulk clonotype according to whether the clonotype was present at higher abundance in the sequenced CD4 repertoire or the sequenced CD8 repertoire. TCRdb reworked the public reads: Q25 trimming with fastp, MiXCR clone assembly, productive beta chains retained. For every CDR3 protein sequence, its rows merge into one entry that carries the most common genes and DNA. TCRdb, not the original authors, processed these V and J calls. The sample table shows 140,000 to 150,000 distinct CDR3 sequences, and 5% to 7.5% are seen once. The ten largest clonotypes hold approximately 0.67% of the sample.

The treatment or condition label, as the study defines it: live attenuated yellow fever vaccine strain. PBMCs were isolated from peripheral blood using a standard Ficoll-Paque protocol. Dynabeads CD4 and CD8 positive selection kits were used to isolate the CD4 and CD8 T-cell fractions. RNA was extracted with TriZol from bulk PBMCs, CD4 and CD8 fractions, and dextramer-positive and dextramer-negative fractions. Specimen: CD4+ T cells sorted from PBMCs, collected 10 days after the yellow fever booster vaccination. The chain is assembled from TRBV5-1 and TRBJ2-1; the D gene remains uncertain. The source is a man aged 30-40 years who received the YFV17D yellow fever vaccine. The CDR3 protein sequence reads: CASSGQVYNEQFF. The DNA sequence is given as TGCGCCAGCAGCGGCCAGGTCTACAATGAGCAGTTCTTC.